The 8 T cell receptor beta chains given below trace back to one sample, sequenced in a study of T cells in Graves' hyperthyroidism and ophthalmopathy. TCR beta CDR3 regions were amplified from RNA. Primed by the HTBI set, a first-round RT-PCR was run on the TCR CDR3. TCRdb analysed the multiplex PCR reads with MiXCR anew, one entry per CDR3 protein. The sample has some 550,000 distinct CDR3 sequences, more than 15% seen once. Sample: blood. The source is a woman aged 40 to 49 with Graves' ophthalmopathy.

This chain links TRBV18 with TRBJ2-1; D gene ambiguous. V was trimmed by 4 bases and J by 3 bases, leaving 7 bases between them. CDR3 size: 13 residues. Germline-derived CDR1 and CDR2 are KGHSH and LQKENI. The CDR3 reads CASSLRNYNEQFF. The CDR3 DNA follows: TGTGCCAGCTCACTACGAAACTACAATGAGCAGTTCTTC.

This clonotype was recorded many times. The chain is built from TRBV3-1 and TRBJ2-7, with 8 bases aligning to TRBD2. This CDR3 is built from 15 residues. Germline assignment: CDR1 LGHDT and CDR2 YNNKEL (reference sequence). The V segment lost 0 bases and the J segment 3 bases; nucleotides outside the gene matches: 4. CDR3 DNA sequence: TGTGCCAGCAGCCAAGATCGGGGGGGGAGCTACGAGCAGTACTTC. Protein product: CASSQDRGGSYEQYF.

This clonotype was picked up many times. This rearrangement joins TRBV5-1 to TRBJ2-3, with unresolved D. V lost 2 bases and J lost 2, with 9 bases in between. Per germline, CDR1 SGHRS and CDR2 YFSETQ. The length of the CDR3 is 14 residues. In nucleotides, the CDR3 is TGCGCCAGCAGCTTCGACTCCACCACAGATACGCAGTATTTT. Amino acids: CASSFDSTTDTQYF.

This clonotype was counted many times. For the CDR3, the DNA is TGTGCCAGCAGCACACTCAAATATGGGGGGAAACTAGAGAACACCGGGGAGCTGTTTTTT. Translating gives CASSTLKYGGKLENTGELFF. V usage is TRBV7-3 and J usage is TRBJ2-2, with a possible D match to TRBD2 (6 bases). Trimming left V 5 bases short and J 1 base short, with 26 bases between. The CDR3 is 20 amino acids. Germline CDR1 is SGHTA and CDR2 is FQGTGA.

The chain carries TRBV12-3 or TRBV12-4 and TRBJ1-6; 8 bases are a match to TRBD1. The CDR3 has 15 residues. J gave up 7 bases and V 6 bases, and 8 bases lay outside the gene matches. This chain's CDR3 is CASSTGTGNNSPLHF. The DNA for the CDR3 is TGTGCCAGCAGCACAGGGACAGGCAACAATTCACCCCTCCACTTT.

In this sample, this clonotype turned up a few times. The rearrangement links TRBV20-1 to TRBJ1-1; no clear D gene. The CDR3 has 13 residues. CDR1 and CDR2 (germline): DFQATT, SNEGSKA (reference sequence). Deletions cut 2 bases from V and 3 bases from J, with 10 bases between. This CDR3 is CSARKNSDTEAFF. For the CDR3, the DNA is TGCAGTGCTAGAAAGAACTCGGACACTGAAGCTTTCTTT.

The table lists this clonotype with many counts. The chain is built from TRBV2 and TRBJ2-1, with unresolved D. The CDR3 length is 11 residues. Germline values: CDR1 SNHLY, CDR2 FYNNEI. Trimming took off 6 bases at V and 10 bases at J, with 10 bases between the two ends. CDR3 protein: CASRLIGEQFF. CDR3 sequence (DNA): TGTGCCAGCAGGCTCATAGGGGAGCAGTTCTTC.

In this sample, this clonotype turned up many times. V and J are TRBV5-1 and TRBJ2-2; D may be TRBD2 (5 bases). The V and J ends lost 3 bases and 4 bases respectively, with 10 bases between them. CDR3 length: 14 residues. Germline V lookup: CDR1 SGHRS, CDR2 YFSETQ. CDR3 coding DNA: TGCGCCAGCAGCTCCCTTGAGGGCACCGGGGAGCTGTTTTTT. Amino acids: CASSSLEGTGELFF.